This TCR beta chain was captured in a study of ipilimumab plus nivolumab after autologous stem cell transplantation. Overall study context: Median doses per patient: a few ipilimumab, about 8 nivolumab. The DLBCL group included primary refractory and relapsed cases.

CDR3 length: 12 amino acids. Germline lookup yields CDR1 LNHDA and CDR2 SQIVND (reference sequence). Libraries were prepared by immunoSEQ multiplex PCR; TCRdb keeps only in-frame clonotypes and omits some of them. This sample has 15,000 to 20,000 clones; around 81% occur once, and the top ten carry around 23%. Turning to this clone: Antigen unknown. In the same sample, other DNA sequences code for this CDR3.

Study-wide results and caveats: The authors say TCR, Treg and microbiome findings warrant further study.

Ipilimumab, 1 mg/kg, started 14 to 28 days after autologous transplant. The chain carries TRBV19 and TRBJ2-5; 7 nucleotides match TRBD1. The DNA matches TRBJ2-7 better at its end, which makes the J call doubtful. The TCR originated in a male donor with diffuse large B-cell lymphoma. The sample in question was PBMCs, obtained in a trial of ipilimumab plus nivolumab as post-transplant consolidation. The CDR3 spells CASSAGGYEQYF. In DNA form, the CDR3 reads TGTGCCAGTAGTGCAGGGGGCTACGAGCAGTACTTC.